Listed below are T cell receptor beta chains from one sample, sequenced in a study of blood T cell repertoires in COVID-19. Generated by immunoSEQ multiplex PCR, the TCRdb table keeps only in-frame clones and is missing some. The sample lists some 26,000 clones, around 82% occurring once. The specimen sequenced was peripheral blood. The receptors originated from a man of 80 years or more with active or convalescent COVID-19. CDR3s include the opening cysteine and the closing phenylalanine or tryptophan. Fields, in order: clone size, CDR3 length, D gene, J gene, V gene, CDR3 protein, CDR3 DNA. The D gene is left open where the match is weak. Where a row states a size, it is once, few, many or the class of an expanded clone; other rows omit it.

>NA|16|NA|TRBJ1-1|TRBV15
CATSRVGGRWDTEAFF
TGTGCCACCAGCAGAGTCGGGGGGCGCTGGGACACTGAAGCTTTCTTT
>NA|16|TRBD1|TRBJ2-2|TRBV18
CASSSRDRHNTGELFF
TGTGCCAGCTCATCCCGGGACAGACACAACACCGGGGAGCTGTTTTTT
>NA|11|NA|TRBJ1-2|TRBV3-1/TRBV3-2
CASSHGYGYTF
TGTGCCAGCAGCCACGGCTATGGCTACACCTTC
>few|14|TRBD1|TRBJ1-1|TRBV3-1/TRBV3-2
CASSHSGGPTEAFF
TGTGCCAGCAGCCACTCAGGGGGCCCGACTGAAGCTTTCTTT
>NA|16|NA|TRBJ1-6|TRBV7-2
CASSLDGAGLRSPLHF
TGTGCCAGCAGCTTAGATGGGGCAGGGCTCCGGTCACCCCTCCACTTT
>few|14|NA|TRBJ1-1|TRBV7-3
CASSPTIDSTEAFF
TGTGCCAGCAGCCCCACAATTGACAGCACTGAAGCTTTCTTT
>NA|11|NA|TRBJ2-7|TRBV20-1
CSAPNSGEQYF
TGCAGTGCTCCCAATAGCGGCGAGCAGTACTTC
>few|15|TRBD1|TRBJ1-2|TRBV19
CASSLSRTGNYGYTF
TGTGCCAGTTCTCTCTCTCGGACAGGGAACTATGGCTACACCTTC
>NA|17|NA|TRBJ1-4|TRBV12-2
CASRPDRELRGEEKLFF
TGTGCAAGTCGCCCCGACAGGGAACTCCGCGGGGAAGAAAAACTGTTTTTT
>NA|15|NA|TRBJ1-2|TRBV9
CASSALGPTGGGYTF
TGTGCCAGCAGCGCCTTGGGACCGACGGGGGGAGGCTACACCTTC
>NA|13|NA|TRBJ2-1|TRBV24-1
CATSGVRGNEQFF
TGTGCCACCAGTGGAGTGCGAGGGAATGAGCAGTTCTTC
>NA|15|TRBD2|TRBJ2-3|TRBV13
CASSFLSGGPRTQYF
TGTGCCAGCAGCTTCCTTTCGGGGGGGCCTCGTACGCAGTATTTT
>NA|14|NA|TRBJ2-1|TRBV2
CASSVNGGLNEQFF
TGTGCCAGCAGTGTAAACGGGGGGCTCAATGAGCAGTTCTTC
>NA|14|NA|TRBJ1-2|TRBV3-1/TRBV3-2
CASSQDPGVYGYTF
TGTGCCAGCAGCCAAGATCCAGGGGTGTATGGCTACACCTTC
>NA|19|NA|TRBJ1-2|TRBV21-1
CASSQTGPGTGKCNYGYTF
TGTGCCAGCAGCCAAACAGGTCCCGGGACAGGGAAATGTAACTATGGCTACACCTTC
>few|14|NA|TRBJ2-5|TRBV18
CASSRAGTQETQYF
TGTGCCAGCTCACGGGCAGGGACTCAAGAGACCCAGTACTTC
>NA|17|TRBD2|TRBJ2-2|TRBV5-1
CASSLIWVGGGTGELFF
TGCGCCAGCAGCTTGATTTGGGTCGGCGGGGGGACCGGGGAGCTGTTTTTT
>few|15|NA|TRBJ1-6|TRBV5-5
CASSYLSSYNSPLHF
TGTGCCAGCAGCTACCTCAGCTCCTATAATTCACCCCTCCACTTT
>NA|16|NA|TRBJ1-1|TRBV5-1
CASSRMGRGMNTEAFF
TGCGCCAGCAGTAGGATGGGGAGGGGGATGAACACTGAAGCTTTCTTT
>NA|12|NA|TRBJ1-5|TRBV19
CASTRQDQPQHF
TGTGCCAGTACTCGTCAGGATCAGCCCCAGCATTTT
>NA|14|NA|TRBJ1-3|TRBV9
CASSAAYSGNTIYF
TGTGCCAGCAGCGCCGCGTACTCTGGAAACACCATATATTTT
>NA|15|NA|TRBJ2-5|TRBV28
CASIGGGAGQETQYF
TGTGCCAGCATTGGGGGGGGCGCGGGTCAAGAGACCCAGTACTTC
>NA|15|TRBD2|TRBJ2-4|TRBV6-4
CASSDSNSGDDIQYF
TGTGCCAGCAGTGACTCGAATAGCGGGGATGACATTCAGTACTTC
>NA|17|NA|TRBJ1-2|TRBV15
CATSRDGDSLSGYGYTF
TGTGCCACCAGCAGAGACGGTGACAGCCTTTCCGGCTATGGCTACACCTTC
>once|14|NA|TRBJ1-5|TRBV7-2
CASSLGEGNQPQHF
TGTGCCAGCAGCTTAGGGGAGGGGAATCAGCCCCAGCATTTT
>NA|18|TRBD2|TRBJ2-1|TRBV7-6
CASSSRETSWGGFNEQFF
TGTGCCAGCAGCTCCCGGGAGACTAGCTGGGGTGGGTTCAATGAGCAGTTCTTC
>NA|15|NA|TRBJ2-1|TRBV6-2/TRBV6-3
CASSALGSSYNEQFF
TGTGCCAGCAGTGCTTTGGGGAGCTCCTACAATGAGCAGTTCTTC
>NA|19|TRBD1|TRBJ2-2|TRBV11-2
CASSLGGQGTGGFTGELFF
TGTGCCAGCTCGCTCGGCGGTCAAGGGACAGGGGGTTTCACCGGGGAGCTGTTTTTT
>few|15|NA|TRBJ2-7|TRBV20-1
CSASYRNRISYEQYF
TGCAGTGCTAGTTACAGGAACCGGATCTCCTACGAGCAGTACTTC
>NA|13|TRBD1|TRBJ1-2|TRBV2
CASRGQGFYGYTF
TGTGCCAGCAGAGGACAGGGCTTTTATGGCTACACCTTC
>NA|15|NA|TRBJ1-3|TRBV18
CASSPPGSAGNTIYF
TGTGCCAGCTCACCACCCGGGTCAGCTGGAAACACCATATATTTT
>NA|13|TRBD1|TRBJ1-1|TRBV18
CASSLTGAAEAFF
TGTGCCAGCTCACTAACAGGGGCGGCTGAAGCTTTCTTT
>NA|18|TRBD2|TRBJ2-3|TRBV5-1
CASSPDSSGGGGTDTQYF
TGCGCCAGCAGCCCCGATTCTAGCGGGGGGGGTGGCACAGATACGCAGTATTTT
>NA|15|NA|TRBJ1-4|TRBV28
CASSSSGSGDEKLFF
TGTGCCAGCAGTTCGTCAGGTAGTGGCGACGAAAAACTGTTTTTT
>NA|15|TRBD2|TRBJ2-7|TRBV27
CASSLSGRPFYEQYF
TGTGCCAGCAGTTTAAGCGGGAGACCCTTCTACGAGCAGTACTTC
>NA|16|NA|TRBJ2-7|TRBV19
CASSQKSRGRTYEQYF
TGTGCCAGTAGTCAAAAGTCGAGAGGCCGCACCTACGAGCAGTACTTC
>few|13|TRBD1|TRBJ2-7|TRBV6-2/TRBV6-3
CASSFDRGYEQYF
TGTGCCAGCAGTTTTGACAGGGGCTACGAGCAGTACTTC
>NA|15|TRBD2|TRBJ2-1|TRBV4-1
CASSQSGEGLNEQFF
TGCGCCAGCAGCCAATCGGGGGAGGGCCTTAATGAGCAGTTCTTC
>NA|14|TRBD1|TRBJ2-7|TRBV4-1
CASSQETGGHEQYF
TGCGCCAGCAGCCAAGAGACAGGGGGACACGAGCAGTACTTC
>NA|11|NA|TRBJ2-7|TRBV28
CASSWSTEQYF
TGTGCCAGCAGTTGGTCTACCGAGCAGTACTTC
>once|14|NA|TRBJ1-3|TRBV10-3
CAITNGISGNTIYF
TGTGCCATCACTAACGGGATCTCTGGAAACACCATATATTTT
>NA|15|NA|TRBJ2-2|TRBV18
CASSPEVAISGELFF
TGTGCCAGCTCACCAGAGGTAGCGATCTCCGGGGAGCTGTTTTTT
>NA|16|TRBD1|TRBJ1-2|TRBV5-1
CASGVGPGTGGGGYTF
TGCGCCAGCGGAGTTGGTCCCGGGACAGGGGGCGGTGGCTACACCTTC
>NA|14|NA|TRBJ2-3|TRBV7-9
CASSPGLWVDTQYF
TGTGCCAGCAGCCCGGGACTCTGGGTGGATACGCAGTATTTT
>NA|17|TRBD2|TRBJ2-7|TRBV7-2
CASSLRASGGVSYEQYF
TGTGCCAGCAGCTTAAGAGCTAGCGGGGGGGTCTCCTACGAGCAGTACTTC
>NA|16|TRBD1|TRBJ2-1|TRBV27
CASSPKGQGSLNEQFF
TGTGCCAGCAGTCCGAAGGGACAGGGATCTCTCAATGAGCAGTTCTTC
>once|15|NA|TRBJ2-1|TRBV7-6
CASSPTVSSYNEQFF
TGTGCCAGCAGCCCTACAGTTAGCTCCTACAATGAGCAGTTCTTC
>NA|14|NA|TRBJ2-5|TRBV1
CTSSQVRVEETQYF
TGCACCAGCAGCCAGGTTCGCGTAGAAGAGACCCAGTACTTC
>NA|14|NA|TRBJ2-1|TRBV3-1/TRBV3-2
CASSPTPRGAEQFF
TGTGCCAGCAGCCCAACTCCCCGGGGGGCTGAGCAGTTCTTC
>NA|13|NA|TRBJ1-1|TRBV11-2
CASSLNEGTEAFF
TGTGCCAGCAGCTTAAATGAGGGCACTGAAGCTTTCTTT
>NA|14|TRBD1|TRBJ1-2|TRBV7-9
CASSLGTGDYGYTF
TGTGCCAGCAGCTTAGGGACAGGGGACTATGGCTACACCTTC
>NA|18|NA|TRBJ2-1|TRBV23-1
CASSQSGLTTGTYNEQFF
TGCGCCAGCAGTCAATCCGGCCTTACAACGGGGACCTACAATGAGCAGTTCTTC